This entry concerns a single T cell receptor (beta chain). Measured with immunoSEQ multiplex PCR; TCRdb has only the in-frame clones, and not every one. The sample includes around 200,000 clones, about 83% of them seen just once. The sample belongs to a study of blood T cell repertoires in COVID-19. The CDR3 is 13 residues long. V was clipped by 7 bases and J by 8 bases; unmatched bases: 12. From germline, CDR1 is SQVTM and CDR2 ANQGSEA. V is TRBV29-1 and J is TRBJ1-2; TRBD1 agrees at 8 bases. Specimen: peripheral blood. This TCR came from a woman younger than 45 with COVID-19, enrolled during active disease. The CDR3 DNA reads TGCAGCGGGGGGACAGGTGCTTTCGGCGGCTACACCTTC. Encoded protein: CSGGTGAFGGYTF.